Reported below is one T cell receptor beta chain. This sample is drawn from a study of CD8+CD57+ T cells in acquired aplastic anemia. There are 14 residues in the CDR3. The germline CDR1 and CDR2 sequences are SGHTA and FQGTGA. Trimming took 5 bases from V and 8 from J, leaving 15 bases between them. The template used for profiling TCR beta VDJ and CDR3 was genomic DNA. One entry per CDR3 protein, called by TCRdb with MiXCR from the reads. Of 200,000 or so distinct CDR3 sequences detected, about three fifths appear once; the ten largest clones hold approximately 44%. The V and J genes are TRBV7-3 and TRBJ1-4; D gene ambiguous. This sequence was found in a human donor with severe aplastic anemia or a healthy control (not recorded which). Sequencing used sorted CD4+, CD8+, or CD8+CD57+ T cells (not recorded which) from PBMCs. CDR3 sequence reads: CASSPGPPEEKLFF. CDR3 DNA sequence: TGTGCCAGCAGCCCGGGTCCTCCTGAGGAAAAACTGTTTTTT.